This TCR beta chain appears in the sequencing data of a study of cytomegalovirus exposure and HLA in healthy donors. Study-level points and caveats: Some TCR beta chains (approximately 180 of them) were listed as cytomegalovirus-associated. Within a later analysis, the majority of CMV-associated TCR beta chains appeared HLA-restricted. A few chains tied to CMV proved CMV antigen-specific in vitro. A previous analysis found most TCR beta V segments productive roughly 87% or roughly 30% of the time.

V was clipped by 2 bases and J by 2 bases, with 6 bases between them. CDR1 and CDR2 (germline): MNHEY, SVGAGI. This CDR3 is built from 14 residues. About this clone itself: Its antigen is as yet unknown.

PCR amplification relied on 60 Vbeta primers (plus 13 Jbeta primers). The method was immunoSEQ multiplex PCR; TCRdb's version includes in-frame clones alone and lacks a portion of them. The data hold 150,000 or so clones, with around three quarters observed a single time. This receptor was obtained from a man aged 35-49 years in good health and CMV-seronegative. The sample comprised PBMCs. The rearrangement uses TRBV6-5 and TRBJ2-2; D is unclear. The CDR3 here is CASSYGHNTGELFF. CDR3 coding DNA: TGTGCCAGCAGTTACGGCCACAACACCGGGGAGCTGTTTTTT.